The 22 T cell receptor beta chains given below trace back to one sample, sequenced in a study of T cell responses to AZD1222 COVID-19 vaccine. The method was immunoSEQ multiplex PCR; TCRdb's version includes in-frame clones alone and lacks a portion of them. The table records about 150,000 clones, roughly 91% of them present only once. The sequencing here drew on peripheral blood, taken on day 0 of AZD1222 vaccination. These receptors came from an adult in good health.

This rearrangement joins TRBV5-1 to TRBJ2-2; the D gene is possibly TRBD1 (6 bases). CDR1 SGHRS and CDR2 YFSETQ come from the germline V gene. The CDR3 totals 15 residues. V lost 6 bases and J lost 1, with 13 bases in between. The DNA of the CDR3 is TGCGCCAGCAAAATAAGAGGGGGGAACACCGGGGAGCTGTTTTTT. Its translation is CASKIRGGNTGELFF.

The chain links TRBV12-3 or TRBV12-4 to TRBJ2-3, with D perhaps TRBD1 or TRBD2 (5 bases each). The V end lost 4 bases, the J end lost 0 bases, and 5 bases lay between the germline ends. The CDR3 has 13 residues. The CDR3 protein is CASSWDSTDTQYF. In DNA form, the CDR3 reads TGTGCCAGCAGTTGGGACAGCACAGATACGCAGTATTTT.

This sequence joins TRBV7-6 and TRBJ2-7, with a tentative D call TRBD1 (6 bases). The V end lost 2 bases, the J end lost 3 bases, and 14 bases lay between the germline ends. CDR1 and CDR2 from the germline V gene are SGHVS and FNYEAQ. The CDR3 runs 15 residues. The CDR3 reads CASSLYPGQLYEQYF. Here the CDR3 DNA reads TGTGCCAGCAGCTTATATCCCGGACAGCTCTACGAGCAGTACTTC. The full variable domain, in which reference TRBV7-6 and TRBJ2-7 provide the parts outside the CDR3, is GAGVSQSPRYKVTKRGQDVALRCDPISGHVSLYWYRQALGQGPEFLTYFNYEAQQDKSGLPNDRFSAERPEGSISTLTIQRTEQRDSAMYRCASSLYPGQLYEQYFGPGTRLTVT.

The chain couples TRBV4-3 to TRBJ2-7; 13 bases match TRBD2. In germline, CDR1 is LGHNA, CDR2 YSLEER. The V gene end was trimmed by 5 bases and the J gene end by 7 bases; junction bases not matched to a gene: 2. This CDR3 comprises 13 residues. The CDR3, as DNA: TGCGCCAGCAGCAAGGGACTAGCGGGGGAGCAGTACTTC. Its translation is CASSKGLAGEQYF.

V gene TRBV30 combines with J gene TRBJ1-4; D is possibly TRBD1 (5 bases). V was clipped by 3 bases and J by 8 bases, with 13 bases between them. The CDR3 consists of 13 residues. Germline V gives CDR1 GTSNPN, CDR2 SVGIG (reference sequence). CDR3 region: CAWSNQGVEKLFF. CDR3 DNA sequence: TGTGCCTGGAGCAATCAGGGTGTGGAAAAACTGTTTTTT.

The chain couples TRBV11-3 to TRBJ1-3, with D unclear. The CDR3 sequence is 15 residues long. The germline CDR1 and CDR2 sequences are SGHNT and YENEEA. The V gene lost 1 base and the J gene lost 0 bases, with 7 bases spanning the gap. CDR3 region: CASSLGRISGNTIYF. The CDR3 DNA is TGTGCCAGCAGCTTAGGGCGGATCTCTGGAAACACCATATATTTT. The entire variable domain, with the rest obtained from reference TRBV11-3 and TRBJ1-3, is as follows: EAGVVQSPRYKIIEKKQPVAFWCNPISGHNTLYWYLQNLGQGPELLIRYENEEAVDDSQLPKDRFSAERLKGVDSTLKIQPAELGDSAVYLCASSLGRISGNTIYFGEGSWLTVV.

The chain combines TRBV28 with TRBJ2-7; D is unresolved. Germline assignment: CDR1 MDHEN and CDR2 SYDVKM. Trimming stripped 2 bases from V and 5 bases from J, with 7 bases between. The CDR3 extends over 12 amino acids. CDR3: CASSLIADEQYF. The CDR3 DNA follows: TGTGCCAGCAGTTTAATCGCCGACGAGCAGTACTTC.

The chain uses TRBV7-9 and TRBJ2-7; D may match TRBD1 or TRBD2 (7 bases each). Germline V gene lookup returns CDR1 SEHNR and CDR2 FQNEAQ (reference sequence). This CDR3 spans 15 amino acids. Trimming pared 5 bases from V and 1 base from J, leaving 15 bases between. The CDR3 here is CASSQGGTASYEQYF. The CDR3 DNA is TGTGCCAGCAGCCAGGGGGGGACAGCATCCTACGAGCAGTACTTC.

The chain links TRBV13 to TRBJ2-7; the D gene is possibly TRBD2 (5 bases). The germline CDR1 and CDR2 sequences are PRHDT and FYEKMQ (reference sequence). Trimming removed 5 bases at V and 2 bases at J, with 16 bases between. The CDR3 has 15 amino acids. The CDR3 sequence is CASSPRENGAYEQYF. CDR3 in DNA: TGTGCCAGCAGCCCTAGGGAGAACGGGGCCTACGAGCAGTACTTC.

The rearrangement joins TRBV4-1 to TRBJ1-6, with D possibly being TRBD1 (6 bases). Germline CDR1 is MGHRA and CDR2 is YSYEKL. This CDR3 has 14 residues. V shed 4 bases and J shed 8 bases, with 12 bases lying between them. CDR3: CASSPVGADSPLHF. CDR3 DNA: TGCGCCAGCAGCCCGGTGGGGGCGGATTCACCCCTCCACTTT.

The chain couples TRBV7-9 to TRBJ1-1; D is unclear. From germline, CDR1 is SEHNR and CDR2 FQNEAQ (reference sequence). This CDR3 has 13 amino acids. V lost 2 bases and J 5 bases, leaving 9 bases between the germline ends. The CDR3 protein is CASSLLGDTEAFF. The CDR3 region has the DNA TGTGCCAGCAGCTTACTCGGGGATACTGAAGCTTTCTTT.

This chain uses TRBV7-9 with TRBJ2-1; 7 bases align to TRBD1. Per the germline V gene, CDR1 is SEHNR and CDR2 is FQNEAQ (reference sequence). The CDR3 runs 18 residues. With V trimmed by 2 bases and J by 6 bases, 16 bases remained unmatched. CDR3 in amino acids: CASSLFRQTGRVPNEQFF. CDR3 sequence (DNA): TGTGCCAGCAGCTTATTCCGACAGACAGGGCGGGTACCCAATGAGCAGTTCTTC.

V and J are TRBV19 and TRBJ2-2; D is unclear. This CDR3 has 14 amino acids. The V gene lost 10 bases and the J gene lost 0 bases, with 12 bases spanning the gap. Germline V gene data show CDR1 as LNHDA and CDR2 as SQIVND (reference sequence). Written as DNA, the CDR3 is TGTGCCACCGCAGGCCGTACGAACACCGGGGAGCTGTTTTTT. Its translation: CATAGRTNTGELFF.

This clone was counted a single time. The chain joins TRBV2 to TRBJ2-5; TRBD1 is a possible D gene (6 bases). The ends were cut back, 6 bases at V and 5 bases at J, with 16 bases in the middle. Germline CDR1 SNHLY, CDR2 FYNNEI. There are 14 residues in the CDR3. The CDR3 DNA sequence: TGTGCCAGCAGCTTAACCACAGGGCCGGAGACCCAGTACTTC. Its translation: CASSLTTGPETQYF.

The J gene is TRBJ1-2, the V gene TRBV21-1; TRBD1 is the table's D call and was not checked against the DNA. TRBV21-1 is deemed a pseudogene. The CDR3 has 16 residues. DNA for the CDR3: TGTGCCAGCAGCAAACCCCACGGGACAGGGTTCTATGGCTACACCTTC. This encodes CASSKPHGTGFYGYTF.

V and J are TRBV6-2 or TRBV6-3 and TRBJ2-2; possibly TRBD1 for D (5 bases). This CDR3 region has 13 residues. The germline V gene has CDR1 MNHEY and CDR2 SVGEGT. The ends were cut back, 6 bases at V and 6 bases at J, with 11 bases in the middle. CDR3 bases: TGTGCCAGCAGCCCTACGACAGCCGGGGAGCTGTTTTTT. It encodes CASSPTTAGELFF.

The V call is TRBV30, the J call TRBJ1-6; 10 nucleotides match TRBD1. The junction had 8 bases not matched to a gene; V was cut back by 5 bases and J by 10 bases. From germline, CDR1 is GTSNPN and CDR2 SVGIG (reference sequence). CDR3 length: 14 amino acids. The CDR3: CAWRRDRGRSPLHF. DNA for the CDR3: TGTGCCTGGCGCCGGGACAGGGGACGGTCACCCCTCCACTTT.

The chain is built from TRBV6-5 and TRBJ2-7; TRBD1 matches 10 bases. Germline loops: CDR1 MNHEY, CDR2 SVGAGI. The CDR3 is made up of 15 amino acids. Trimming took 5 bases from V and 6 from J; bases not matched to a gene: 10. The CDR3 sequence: CASSPPGTGAAEQYF. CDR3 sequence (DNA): TGTGCCAGCAGTCCCCCCGGGACAGGGGCCGCCGAGCAGTACTTC.

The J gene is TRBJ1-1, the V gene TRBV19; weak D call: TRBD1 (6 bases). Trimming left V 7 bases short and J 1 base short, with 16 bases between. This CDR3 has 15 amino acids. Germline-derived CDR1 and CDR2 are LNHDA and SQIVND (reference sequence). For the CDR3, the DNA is TGTGCCAGTATCAAGGGGGGCCAGCCGAACACTGAAGCTTTCTTT. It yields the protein CASIKGGQPNTEAFF. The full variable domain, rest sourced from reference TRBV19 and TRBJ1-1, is DGGITQSPKYLFRKEGQNVTLSCEQNLNHDAMYWYRQDPGQGLRLIYYSQIVNDFQKGDIAEGYSVSREKKESFPLTVTSAQKNPTAFYLCASIKGGQPNTEAFFGQGTRLTVV.

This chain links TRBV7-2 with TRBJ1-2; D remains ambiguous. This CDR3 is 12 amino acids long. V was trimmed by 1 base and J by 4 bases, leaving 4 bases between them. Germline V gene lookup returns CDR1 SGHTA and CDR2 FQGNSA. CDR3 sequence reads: CASSLGGYGYTF. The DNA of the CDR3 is TGTGCCAGCAGCTTAGGGGGCTATGGCTACACCTTC.

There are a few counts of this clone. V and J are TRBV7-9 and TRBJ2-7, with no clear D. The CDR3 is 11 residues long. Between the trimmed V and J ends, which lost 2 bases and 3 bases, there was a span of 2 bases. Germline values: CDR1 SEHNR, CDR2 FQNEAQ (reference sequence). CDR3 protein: CASSLFYEQYF. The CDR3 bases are TGTGCCAGCAGCTTATTCTACGAGCAGTACTTC. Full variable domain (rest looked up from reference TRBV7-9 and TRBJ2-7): DTGVSQNPRHKITKRGQNVTFRCDPISEHNRLYWYRQTLGQGPEFLTYFQNEAQLEKSRLLSDRFSAERPKGSFSTLEIQRTEQGDSAMYLCASSLFYEQYFGPGTRLTVT.

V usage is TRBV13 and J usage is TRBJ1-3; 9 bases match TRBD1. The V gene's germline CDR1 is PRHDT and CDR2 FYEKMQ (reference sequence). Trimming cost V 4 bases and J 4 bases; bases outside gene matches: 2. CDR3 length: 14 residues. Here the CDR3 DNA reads TGTGCCAGCAGCTCAGGGACAGGGGGAAACACCATATATTTT. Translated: CASSSGTGGNTIYF.